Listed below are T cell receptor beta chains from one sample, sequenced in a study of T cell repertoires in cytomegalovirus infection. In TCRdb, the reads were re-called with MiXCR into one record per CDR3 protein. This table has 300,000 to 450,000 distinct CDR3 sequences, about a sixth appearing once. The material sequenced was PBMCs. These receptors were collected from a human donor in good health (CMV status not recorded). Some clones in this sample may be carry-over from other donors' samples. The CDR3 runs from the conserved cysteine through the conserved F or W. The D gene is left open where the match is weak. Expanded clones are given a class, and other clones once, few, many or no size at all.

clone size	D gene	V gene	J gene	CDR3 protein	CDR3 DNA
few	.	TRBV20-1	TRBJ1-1	CSARPDTEAFF	TGCAGTGCTAGGCCGGACACTGAAGCTTTCTTT
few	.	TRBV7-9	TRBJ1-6	CASSLPGTTNSPLHF	TGTGCCAGCAGCTTACCAGGGACCACGAATTCACCCCTCCACTTT
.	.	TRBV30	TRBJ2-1	CAWSIVPLVGEQFF	TGTGCCTGGAGTATAGTGCCCCTCGTCGGTGAGCAGTTCTTC
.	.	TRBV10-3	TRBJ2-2	CAISDLGLQTGELFF	TGTGCCATCAGTGATTTGGGACTCCAGACCGGGGAGCTGTTTTTT
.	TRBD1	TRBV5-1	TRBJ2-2	CASGTGEYTGELFF	TGCGCCAGCGGAACAGGGGAGTACACCGGGGAGCTGTTTTTT
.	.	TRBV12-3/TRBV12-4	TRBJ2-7	CASSFAGYEQYF	TGTGCCAGCAGTTTTGCGGGGTACGAGCAGTACTTC
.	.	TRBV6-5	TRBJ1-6	CASSYDRINSPLHF	TGTGCCAGCAGTTACGACAGGATAAATTCACCCCTCCACTTT
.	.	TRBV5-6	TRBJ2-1	CASSWQPRGRDEQFF	TGTGCCAGCAGCTGGCAACCCAGGGGTAGGGATGAGCAGTTCTTC
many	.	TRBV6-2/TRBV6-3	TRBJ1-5	CASSYWRGNGNQPQHF	TGTGCCAGCAGTTACTGGAGGGGTAATGGCAATCAGCCCCAGCATTTT
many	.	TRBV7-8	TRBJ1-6	CASSLLQGRNSPLHF	TGTGCCAGCAGCTTACTTCAGGGTCGAAATTCACCCCTCCACTTT
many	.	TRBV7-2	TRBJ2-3	CASSLKYTQYF	TGTGCCAGCAGCCTTAAATATACGCAGTATTTT
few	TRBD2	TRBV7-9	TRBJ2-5	CASSSVAGEETQYF	TGTGCCAGCAGCTCCGTAGCGGGAGAAGAGACCCAGTACTTC
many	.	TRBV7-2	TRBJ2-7	CASSLAGRPYEQYF	TGTGCCAGCAGCTTAGCCGGGCGGCCCTACGAGCAGTACTTC
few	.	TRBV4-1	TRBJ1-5	CASSEYNGGSSAQHF	TGCGCCAGCAGCGAATACAATGGAGGGAGTTCTGCCCAGCATTTT
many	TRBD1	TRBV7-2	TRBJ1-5	CASSLGDRAVSHQHF	TGTGCCAGCAGCTTAGGGGACAGGGCCGTTAGTCACCAGCATTTT
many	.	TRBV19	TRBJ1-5	CASTSKWGSSNQPQHF	TGTGCCAGTACGAGTAAGTGGGGGTCTAGCAATCAGCCCCAGCATTTT
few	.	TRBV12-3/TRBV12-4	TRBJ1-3	CASKSQGQSFSGNTIYF	TGTGCCAGCAAATCCCAGGGCCAGTCTTTCTCTGGAAACACCATATATTTT
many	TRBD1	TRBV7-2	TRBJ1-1	CASSPDRGRGTEAFF	TGTGCCAGCAGCCCGGACAGGGGGCGTGGCACTGAAGCTTTCTTT
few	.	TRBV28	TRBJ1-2	CASTGGLYGYTF	TGTGCCAGCACGGGGGGCCTATATGGCTACACCTTC
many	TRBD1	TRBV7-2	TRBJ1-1	CASSFLTGGYTEAFF	TGTGCCAGCAGCTTTCTCACAGGGGGGTACACTGAAGCTTTCTTT
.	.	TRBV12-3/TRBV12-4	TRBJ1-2	CASSDPGGYTF	TGTGCCAGCAGCGACCCCGGAGGCTACACCTTC
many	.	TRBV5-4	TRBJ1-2	CASSLDRMGGYTF	TGTGCCAGCAGCCTTGACAGGATGGGTGGCTACACCTTC
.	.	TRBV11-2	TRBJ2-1	CASMAGPLLNEQFF	TGTGCCAGCATGGCGGGCCCGCTCCTCAATGAGCAGTTCTTC
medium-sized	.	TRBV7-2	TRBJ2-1	CASGILYNEQFF	TGTGCCAGCGGGATTCTCTACAATGAGCAGTTCTTC
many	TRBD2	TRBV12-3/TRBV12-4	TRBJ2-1	CASSSGRPSYNEQFF	TGTGCCAGCAGCAGCGGGAGGCCCTCCTACAATGAGCAGTTCTTC
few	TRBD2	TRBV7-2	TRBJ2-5	CASRRNSGSGVGETQYF	TGTGCCAGCCGGAGGAACAGCGGGAGTGGGGTGGGAGAGACCCAGTACTTC
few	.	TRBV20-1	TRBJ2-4	CSASNPGGGSKNIQYF	TGCAGTGCTAGTAACCCAGGGGGGGGTAGCAAAAACATTCAGTACTTC
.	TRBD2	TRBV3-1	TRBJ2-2	CASSLSSGWRELFF	TGTGCCAGCAGCCTATCTAGCGGCTGGCGGGAGCTGTTTTTT
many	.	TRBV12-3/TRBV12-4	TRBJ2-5	CASSSMPSQETQYF	TGTGCCAGCAGTTCGATGCCGTCTCAAGAGACCCAGTACTTC
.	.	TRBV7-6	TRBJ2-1	CASSSTGALGNEQFF	TGTGCCAGCAGCTCCACCGGGGCTCTAGGTAATGAGCAGTTCTTC
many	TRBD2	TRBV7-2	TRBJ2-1	CASSQLAGEYEQFF	TGTGCCAGCAGCCAACTAGCGGGGGAGTATGAGCAGTTCTTC
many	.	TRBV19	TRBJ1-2	CASSMGLEDGYTF	TGTGCCAGTAGCATGGGGCTGGAGGATGGCTACACCTTC
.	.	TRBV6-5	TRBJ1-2	CASSVDWATLWGYTF	TGTGCCAGCAGCGTTGACTGGGCGACTCTCTGGGGCTACACCTTC
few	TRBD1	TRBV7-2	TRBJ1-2	CASSLSGQGSYGYTF	TGTGCCAGCAGCTTATCCGGACAGGGGTCCTATGGCTACACCTTC
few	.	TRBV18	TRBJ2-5	CASSPSTGGVETQYF	TGTGCCAGCTCACCATCGACAGGAGGAGTGGAGACCCAGTACTTC
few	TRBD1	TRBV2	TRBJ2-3	CASCRDRDTDTQYF	TGTGCCAGCTGCCGGGACAGAGACACAGATACGCAGTATTTT
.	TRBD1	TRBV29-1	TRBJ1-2	CSVPTGQGEGYTF	TGCAGCGTTCCAACGGGACAGGGGGAAGGCTACACCTTC
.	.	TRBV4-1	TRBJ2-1	CASSQVPGSFDEQFF	TGCGCCAGCAGCCAAGTCCCCGGTTCGTTCGATGAGCAGTTCTTC
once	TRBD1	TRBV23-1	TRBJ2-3	CASSHPGTGYLAQYF	TGCGCCAGCAGCCACCCCGGGACAGGGTATTTGGCGCAGTATTTT
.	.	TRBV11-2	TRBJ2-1	CASKRAPIPNEQFF	TGTGCCAGTAAGCGCGCACCAATCCCCAATGAGCAGTTCTTC
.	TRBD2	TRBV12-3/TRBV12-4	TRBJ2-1	CASSSGGGVTNEQFF	TGTGCCAGCAGTTCGGGGGGAGGGGTCACCAATGAGCAGTTCTTC
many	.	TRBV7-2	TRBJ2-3	CASSLAHGTDTQYF	TGTGCCAGCAGCCTCGCACACGGCACAGATACGCAGTATTTT
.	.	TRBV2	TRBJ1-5	CASSFVGGTSEAQHF	TGTGCCAGCAGTTTCGTTGGTGGGACGAGCGAAGCCCAGCATTTT
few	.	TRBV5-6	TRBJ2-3	CASSLAADSTDTQYF	TGTGCCAGCAGCTTGGCCGCGGACAGCACAGATACGCAGTATTTT
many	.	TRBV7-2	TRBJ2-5	CASSPAQTQYF	TGTGCCAGCAGCCCGGCGCAGACCCAGTACTTC
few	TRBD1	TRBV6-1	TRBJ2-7	CASSVGQGPSLSSYEQYF	TGTGCCAGCAGTGTTGGACAGGGGCCTTCCCTAAGCTCCTACGAGCAGTACTTC
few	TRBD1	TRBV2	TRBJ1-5	CASRTPTGDRDQPQHF	TGTGCCAGCAGGACCCCCACAGGGGACCGGGATCAGCCCCAGCATTTT
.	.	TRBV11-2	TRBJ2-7	CASSFVRGTYEQYF	TGTGCCAGCAGCTTTGTCCGGGGGACCTACGAGCAGTACTTC
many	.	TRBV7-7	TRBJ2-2	CASSLYESGELFF	TGTGCCAGCAGCCTGTACGAATCCGGGGAGCTGTTTTTT
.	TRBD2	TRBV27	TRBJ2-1	CASSPLDGGSGNEQFF	TGTGCCAGCAGTCCCCTAGACGGGGGGAGTGGGAATGAGCAGTTCTTC
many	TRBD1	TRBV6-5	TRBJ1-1	CASSYEGARAEAFF	TGTGCCAGCAGTTACGAGGGGGCGAGGGCTGAAGCTTTCTTT
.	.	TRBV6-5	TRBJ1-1	CASSFDRTNTEAFF	TGTGCCAGCAGTTTCGACAGGACGAACACTGAAGCTTTCTTT
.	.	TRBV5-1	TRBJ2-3	CASSLATPPADTQYF	TGCGCCAGCAGCTTGGCCACCCCCCCGGCGGATACGCAGTATTTT
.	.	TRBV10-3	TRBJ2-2	CAISEMGLGELFF	TGTGCCATCAGTGAGATGGGCCTCGGGGAGCTGTTTTTT
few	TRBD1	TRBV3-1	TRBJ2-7	CASSPAGTAEYEQYF	TGTGCCAGCAGCCCGGCCGGGACAGCCGAGTACGAGCAGTACTTC
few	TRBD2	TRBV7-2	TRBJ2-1	CASSLVPSGSPYNEQFF	TGTGCCAGCAGCTTAGTGCCCAGCGGGAGTCCCTACAATGAGCAGTTCTTC
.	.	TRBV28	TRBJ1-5	CASSLLGIVQPQHF	TGTGCCAGCAGTTTATTAGGGATAGTTCAGCCCCAGCATTTT
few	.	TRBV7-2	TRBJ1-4	CASSSGLREKLFF	TGTGCCAGCAGCTCGGGACTTCGGGAAAAACTGTTTTTT